This entry lists 6 T cell receptor beta chains sequenced from one sample in a study of shared clonotypes between healthy human individuals. The table came from immunoSEQ multiplex PCR; TCRdb's copy has only in-frame clones and leaves some out. The sample shows over a million clones, under 99% of them seen only once. Material: naive CD4+ T cells sorted from blood. As to subset: CD45RA+ positively selected. The receptors come from a man aged 25-45 years in good health.

This rearrangement joins TRBV4-2 to TRBJ2-4; D gene unclear. V was cut by 4 bases and J by 5 bases, with 15 bases left in between. This CDR3 has 15 residues. CDR1 and CDR2 from the germline V gene are LGHNA and YNFKEQ. CDR3 sequence (DNA): TGTGCCAGCAGCCGAGACAACGCAGATCAAAACATTCAGTACTTC. This encodes CASSRDNADQNIQYF.

This clone came up once. The chain's CDR3 is CTSSHRPGESGGAGANVLTF. DNA for the CDR3: TGCACCAGCAGCCATCGGCCTGGGGAAAGCGGCGGAGCTGGGGCCAACGTCCTGACTTTC. The rearrangement links TRBV1 to TRBJ2-6; the table's D call, TRBD2, was not checked against the DNA. TRBV1 constitutes a pseudogene. This CDR3 comprises 20 residues.

As DNA, the CDR3 is TGTGCCACCAGCAGAGATCAAAGGGGAGATACGCAGTATTTT. Protein sequence: CATSRDQRGDTQYF. The chain employs TRBV15 and TRBJ2-3; D is possibly TRBD1 (5 bases). In germline, CDR1 is LNHNV, CDR2 YYDKDF (reference sequence). The CDR3 contains 14 residues. V was clipped by 0 bases and J by 5 bases, with 9 bases between them.

The CDR3 region has the DNA TGTGCCAGCAGCCCCAGATGGGGGGTAGCGGGAGGTAGCTCCTACAATGAGCAGTTCTTC. Protein: CASSPRWGVAGGSSYNEQFF. The genes are TRBV9 and TRBJ2-1, with 10 bases that match TRBD2. CDR1 SGDLS and CDR2 YYNGEE come from the germline V gene. This CDR3 region has 20 residues. Germline trimming cut 4 bases from V and 0 bases from J; bases unmatched to any gene: 16. The variable domain in full, with the rest retrieved from reference TRBV9 and TRBJ2-1, is DSGVTQTPKHLITATGQRVTLRCSPRSGDLSVYWYQQSLDQGLQFLIQYYNGEERAKGNILERFSAQQFPDLHSELNLSSLELGDSALYFCASSPRWGVAGGSSYNEQFFGPGTRLTVL.

This clone was counted a single time. This sequence joins TRBV4-2 and TRBJ2-7; TRBD2 is a possible D gene (6 bases). Germline CDR1 LGHNA, CDR2 YNFKEQ. The CDR3 consists of 17 residues. The germline V and J ends were trimmed by 0 bases and 2 bases, with 17 bases remaining between them. CDR3 amino acids: CASSQDPVGLRTYEQYF. The CDR3 DNA follows: TGTGCCAGCAGCCAAGATCCAGTGGGACTGCGTACCTACGAGCAGTACTTC.

This chain joins TRBV7-2 and TRBJ2-1; perhaps TRBD2 as D (5 bases). The germline gives CDR1 SGHTA, CDR2 FQGNSA. Deletions cut 1 base from V and 8 bases from J, with 12 bases between. The CDR3 covers 14 residues. The CDR3 loop is CASSLGVRSDEQFF. DNA for the CDR3: TGTGCCAGCAGCTTAGGCGTTCGTAGCGATGAGCAGTTCTTC.